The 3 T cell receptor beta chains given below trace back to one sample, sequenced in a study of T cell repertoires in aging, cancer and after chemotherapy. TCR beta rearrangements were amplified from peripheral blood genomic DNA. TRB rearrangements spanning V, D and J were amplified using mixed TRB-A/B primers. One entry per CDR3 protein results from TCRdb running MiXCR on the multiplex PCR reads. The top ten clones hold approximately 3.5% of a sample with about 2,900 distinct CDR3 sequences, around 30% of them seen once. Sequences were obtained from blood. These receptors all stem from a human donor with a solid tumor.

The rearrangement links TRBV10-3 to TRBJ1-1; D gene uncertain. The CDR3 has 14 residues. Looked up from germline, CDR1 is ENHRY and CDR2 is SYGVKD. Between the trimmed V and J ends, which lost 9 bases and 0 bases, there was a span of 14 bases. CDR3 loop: CAIGGQLMNTEAFF. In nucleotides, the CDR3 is TGTGCCATAGGAGGGCAACTTATGAACACTGAAGCTTTCTTT.

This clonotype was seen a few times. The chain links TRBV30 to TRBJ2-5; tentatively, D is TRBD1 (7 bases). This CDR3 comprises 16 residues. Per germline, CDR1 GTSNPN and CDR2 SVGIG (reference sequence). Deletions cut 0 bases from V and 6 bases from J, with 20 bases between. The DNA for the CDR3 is TGTGCCTGGAGTGTAGGGGGGCAGGGGGTTGGCAAGACCCAGTACTTC. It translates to CAWSVGGQGVGKTQYF.

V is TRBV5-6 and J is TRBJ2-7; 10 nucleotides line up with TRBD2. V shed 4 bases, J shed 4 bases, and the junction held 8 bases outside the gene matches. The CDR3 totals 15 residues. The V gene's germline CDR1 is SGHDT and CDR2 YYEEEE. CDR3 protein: CASSRASGSAYEQYF. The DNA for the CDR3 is TGTGCCAGCAGCCGCGCTAGCGGGAGTGCTTACGAGCAGTACTTC.